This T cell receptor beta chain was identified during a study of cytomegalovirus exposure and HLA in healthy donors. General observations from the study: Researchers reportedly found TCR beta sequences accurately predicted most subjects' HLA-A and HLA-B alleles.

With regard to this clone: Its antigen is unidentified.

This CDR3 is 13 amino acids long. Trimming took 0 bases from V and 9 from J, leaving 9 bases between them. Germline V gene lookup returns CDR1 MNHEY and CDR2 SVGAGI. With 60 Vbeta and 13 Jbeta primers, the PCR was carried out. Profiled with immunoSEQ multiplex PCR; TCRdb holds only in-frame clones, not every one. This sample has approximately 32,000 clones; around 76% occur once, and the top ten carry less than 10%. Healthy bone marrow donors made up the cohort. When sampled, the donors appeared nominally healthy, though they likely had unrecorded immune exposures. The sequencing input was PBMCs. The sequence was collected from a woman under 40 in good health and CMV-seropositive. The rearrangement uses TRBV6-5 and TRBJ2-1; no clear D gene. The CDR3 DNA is TGTGCCAGCAGTTACTCGTCCCAGCGTGAGCAGTTCTTC. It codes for CASSYSSQREQFF.